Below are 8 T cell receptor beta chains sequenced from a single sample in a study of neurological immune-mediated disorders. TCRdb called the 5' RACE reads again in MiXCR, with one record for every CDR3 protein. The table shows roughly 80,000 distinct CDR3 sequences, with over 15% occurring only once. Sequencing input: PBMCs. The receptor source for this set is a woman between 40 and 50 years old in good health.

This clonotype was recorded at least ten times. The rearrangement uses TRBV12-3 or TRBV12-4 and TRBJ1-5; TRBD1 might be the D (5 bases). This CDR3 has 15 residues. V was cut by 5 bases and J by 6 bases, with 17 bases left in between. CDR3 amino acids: CASSALAGDGQPQHF. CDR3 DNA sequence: TGTGCCAGCAGTGCCCTGGCGGGGGACGGTCAGCCCCAGCATTTT.

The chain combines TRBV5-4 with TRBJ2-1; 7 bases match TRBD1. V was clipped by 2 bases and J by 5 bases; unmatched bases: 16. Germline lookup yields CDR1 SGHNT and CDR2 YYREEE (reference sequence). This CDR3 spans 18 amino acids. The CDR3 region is CASSLLLLVRGFNNEQFF. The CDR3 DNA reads TGTGCCAGCAGCTTACTCCTTTTGGTCAGGGGGTTCAACAATGAGCAGTTCTTC.

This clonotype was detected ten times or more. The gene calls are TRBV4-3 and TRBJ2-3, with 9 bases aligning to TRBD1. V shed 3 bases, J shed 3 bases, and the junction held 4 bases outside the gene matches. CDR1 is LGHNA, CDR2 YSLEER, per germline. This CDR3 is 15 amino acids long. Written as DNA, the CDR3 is TGCGCCAGCAGCCACGAGGACAGGGGAACAGATACGCAGTATTTT. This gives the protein CASSHEDRGTDTQYF.

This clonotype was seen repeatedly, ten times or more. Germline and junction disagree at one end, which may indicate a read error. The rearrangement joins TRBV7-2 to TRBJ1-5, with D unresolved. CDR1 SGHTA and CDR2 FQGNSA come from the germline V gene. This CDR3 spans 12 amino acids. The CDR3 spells CASSLSKQPQHF. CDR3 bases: TGTGCCAGCAGCTTAAGCAAGCAGCCCCAGCATTTT.

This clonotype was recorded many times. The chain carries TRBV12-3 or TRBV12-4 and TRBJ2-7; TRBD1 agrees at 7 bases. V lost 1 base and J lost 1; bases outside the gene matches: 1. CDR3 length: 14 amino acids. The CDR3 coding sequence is TGTGCCAGCAGTTTAGGGGACAGTTCCTACGAGCAGTACGTC. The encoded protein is CASSLGDSSYEQYV.

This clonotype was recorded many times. The CDR3 DNA reads as TGTGCCATCAGTGAGTTTCAAGGGTCTAGGTCCCACACCGGGGAGCTGTTTTTT. Translation gives CAISEFQGSRSHTGELFF. The J gene is TRBJ2-2, the V gene TRBV10-3; D gene ambiguous. Germline lookup yields CDR1 ENHRY and CDR2 SYGVKD. The CDR3 is made up of 18 amino acids. V was clipped by 1 base and J by 3 bases, with 18 bases between them.

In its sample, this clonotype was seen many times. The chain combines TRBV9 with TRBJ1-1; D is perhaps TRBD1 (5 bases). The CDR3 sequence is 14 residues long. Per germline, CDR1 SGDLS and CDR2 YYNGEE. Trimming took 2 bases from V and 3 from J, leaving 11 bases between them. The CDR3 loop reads CASSVRVGDTEAFF. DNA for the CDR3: TGTGCCAGCAGCGTGAGGGTAGGGGACACTGAAGCTTTCTTT.

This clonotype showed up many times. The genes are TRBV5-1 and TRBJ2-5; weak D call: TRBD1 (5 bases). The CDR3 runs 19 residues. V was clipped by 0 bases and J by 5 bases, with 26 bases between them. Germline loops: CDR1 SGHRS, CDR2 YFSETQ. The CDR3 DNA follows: TGCGCCAGCAGCTTGGAGAGTATAGAAGGGGCCGGACCTCTGGAGACCCAGTACTTC. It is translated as CASSLESIEGAGPLETQYF.